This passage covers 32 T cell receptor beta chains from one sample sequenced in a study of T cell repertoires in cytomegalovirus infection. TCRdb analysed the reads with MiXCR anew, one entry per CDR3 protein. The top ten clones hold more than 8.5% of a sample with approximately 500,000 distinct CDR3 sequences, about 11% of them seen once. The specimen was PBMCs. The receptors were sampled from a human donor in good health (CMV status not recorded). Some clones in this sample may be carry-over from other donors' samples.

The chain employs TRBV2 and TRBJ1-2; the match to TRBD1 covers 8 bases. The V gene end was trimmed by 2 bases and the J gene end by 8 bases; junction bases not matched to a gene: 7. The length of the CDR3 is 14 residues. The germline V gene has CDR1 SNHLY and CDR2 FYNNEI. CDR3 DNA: TGTGCCAGCAGTGAATCAGGGGGCAAGAAGGGCTACACCTTC. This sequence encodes CASSESGGKKGYTF. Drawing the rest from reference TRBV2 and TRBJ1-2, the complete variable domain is EPEVTQTPSHQVTQMGQEVILRCVPISNHLYFYWYRQILGQKVEFLVSFYNNEISEKSEIFDDQFSVERPDGSNFTLKIRSTKLEDSAMYFCASSESGGKKGYTFGSGTRLTVV.

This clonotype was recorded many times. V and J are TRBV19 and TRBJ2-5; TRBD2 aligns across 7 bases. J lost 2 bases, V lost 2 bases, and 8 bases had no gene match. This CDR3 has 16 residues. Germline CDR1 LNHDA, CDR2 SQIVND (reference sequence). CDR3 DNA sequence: TGTGCCAGTAGTATAAAGCCTAGCGGACTACAAGAGACCCAGTACTTC. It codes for CASSIKPSGLQETQYF.

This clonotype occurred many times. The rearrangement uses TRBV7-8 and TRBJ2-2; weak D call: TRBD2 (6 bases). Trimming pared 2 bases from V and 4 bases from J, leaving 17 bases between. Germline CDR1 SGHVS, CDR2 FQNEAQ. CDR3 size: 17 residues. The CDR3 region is CASSLTPTGAGTGELFF. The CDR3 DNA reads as TGTGCCAGCAGCTTAACCCCGACGGGAGCGGGCACCGGGGAGCTGTTTTTT.

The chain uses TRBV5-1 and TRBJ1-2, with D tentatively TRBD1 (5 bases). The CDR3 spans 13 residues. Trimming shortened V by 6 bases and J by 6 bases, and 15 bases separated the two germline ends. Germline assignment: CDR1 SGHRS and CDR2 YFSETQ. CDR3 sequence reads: CASTSQLGDGYTF. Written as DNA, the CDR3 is TGCGCCAGCACATCCCAATTAGGGGATGGCTACACCTTC. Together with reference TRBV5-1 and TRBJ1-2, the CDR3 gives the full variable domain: KAGVTQTPRYLIKTRGQQVTLSCSPISGHRSVSWYQQTPGQGLQFLFEYFSETQRNKGNFPGRFSGRQFSNSRSEMNVSTLELGDSALYLCASTSQLGDGYTFGSGTRLTVV.

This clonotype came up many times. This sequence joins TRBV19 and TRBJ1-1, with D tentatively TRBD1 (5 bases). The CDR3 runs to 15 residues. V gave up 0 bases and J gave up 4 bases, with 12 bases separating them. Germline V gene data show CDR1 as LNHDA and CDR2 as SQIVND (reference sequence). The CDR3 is CASSIDEQGGTEAFF. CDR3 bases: TGTGCCAGTAGTATAGACGAGCAGGGAGGCACTGAAGCTTTCTTT.

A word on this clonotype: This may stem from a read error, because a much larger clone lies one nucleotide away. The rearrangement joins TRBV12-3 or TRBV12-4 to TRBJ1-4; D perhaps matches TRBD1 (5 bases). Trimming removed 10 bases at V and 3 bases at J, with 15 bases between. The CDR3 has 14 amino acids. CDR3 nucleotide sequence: TGTGCCAACCGGGGGTTGAACCCTAATGAAAAACTGTTTTTT. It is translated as CANRGLNPNEKLFF.

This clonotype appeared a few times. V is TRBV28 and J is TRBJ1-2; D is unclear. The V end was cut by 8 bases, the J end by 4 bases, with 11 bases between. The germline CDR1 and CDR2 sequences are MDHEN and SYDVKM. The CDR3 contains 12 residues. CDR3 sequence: CASELRGYGYTF. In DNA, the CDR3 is TGTGCCAGCGAGCTCCGCGGCTATGGCTACACCTTC.

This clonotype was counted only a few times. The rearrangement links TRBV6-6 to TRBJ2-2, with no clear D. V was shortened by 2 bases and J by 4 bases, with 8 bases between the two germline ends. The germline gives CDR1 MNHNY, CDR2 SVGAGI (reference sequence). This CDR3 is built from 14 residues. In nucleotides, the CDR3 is TGTGCCAGCAGTTACACTGCGGTCACCGGGGAGCTGTTTTTT. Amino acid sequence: CASSYTAVTGELFF.

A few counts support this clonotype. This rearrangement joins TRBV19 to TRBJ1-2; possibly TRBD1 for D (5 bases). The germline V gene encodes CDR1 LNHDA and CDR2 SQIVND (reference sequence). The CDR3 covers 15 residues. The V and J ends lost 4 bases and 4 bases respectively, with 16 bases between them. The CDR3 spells CASSTTGFPAYGYTF. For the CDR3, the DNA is TGTGCCAGTAGTACAACAGGTTTCCCGGCCTATGGCTACACCTTC. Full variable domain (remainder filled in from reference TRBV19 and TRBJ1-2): DGGITQSPKYLFRKEGQNVTLSCEQNLNHDAMYWYRQDPGQGLRLIYYSQIVNDFQKGDIAEGYSVSREKKESFPLTVTSAQKNPTAFYLCASSTTGFPAYGYTFGSGTRLTVV.

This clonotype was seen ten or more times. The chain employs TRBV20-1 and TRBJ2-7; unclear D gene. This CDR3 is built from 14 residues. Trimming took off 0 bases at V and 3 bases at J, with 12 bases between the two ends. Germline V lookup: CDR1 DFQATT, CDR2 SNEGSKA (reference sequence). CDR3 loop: CSARDLGSYYEQYF. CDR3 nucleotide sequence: TGCAGTGCTAGAGACTTAGGGTCGTACTACGAGCAGTACTTC.

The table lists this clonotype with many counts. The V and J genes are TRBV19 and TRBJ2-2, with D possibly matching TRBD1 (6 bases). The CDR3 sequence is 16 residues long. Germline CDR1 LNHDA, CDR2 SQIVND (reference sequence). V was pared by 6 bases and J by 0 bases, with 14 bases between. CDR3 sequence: CASRQNGQTNTGELFF. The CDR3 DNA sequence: TGTGCCAGTAGACAGAACGGACAGACGAACACCGGGGAGCTGTTTTTT. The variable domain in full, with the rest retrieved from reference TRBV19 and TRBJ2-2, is DGGITQSPKYLFRKEGQNVTLSCEQNLNHDAMYWYRQDPGQGLRLIYYSQIVNDFQKGDIAEGYSVSREKKESFPLTVTSAQKNPTAFYLCASRQNGQTNTGELFFGEGSRLTVL.

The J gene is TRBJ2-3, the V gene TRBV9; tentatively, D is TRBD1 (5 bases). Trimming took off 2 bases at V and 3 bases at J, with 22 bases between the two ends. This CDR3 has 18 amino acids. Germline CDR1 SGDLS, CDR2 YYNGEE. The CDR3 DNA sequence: TGTGCCAGCAGCGTCCCCCTTGGGGCCGTATTATCGACAGATACGCAGTATTTT. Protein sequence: CASSVPLGAVLSTDTQYF.

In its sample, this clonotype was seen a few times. This CDR3 is CASSSRDRGEEKLFF. The CDR3 nucleotides read TGTGCCAGCAGCTCGCGGGACAGGGGAGAAGAAAAACTGTTTTTT. The chain joins TRBV13 to TRBJ1-4; 10 bases map to TRBD1. Germline CDR1 reads PRHDT; CDR2 reads FYEKMQ (reference sequence). The V gene end was trimmed by 4 bases and the J gene end by 8 bases; junction bases not matched to a gene: 7. The CDR3 is 15 amino acids.

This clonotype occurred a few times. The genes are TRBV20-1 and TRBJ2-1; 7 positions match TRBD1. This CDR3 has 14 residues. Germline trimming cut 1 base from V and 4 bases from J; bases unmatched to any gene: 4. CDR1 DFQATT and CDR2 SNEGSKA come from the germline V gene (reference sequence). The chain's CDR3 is CSARGGTVYNEQFF. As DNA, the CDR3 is TGCAGTGCTAGAGGGGGGACAGTTTACAATGAGCAGTTCTTC.

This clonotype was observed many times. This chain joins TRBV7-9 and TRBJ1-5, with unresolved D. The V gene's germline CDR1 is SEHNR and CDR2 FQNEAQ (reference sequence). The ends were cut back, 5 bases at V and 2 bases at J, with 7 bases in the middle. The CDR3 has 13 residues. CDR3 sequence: CASSATGNQPQHF. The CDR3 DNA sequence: TGTGCCAGCAGCGCAACGGGCAATCAGCCCCAGCATTTT.

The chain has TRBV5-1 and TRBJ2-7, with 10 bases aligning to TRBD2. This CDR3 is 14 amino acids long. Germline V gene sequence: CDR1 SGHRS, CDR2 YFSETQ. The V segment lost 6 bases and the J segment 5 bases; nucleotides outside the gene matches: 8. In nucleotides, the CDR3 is TGCGCCAGCAAGTCACTAGCGGGATCTGACGAGCAGTACTTC. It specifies CASKSLAGSDEQYF.

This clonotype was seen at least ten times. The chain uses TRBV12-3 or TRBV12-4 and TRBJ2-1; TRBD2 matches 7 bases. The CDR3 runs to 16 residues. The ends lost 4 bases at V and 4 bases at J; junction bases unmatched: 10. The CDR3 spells CASSSSGGSTYNEQFF. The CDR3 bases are TGTGCCAGCAGTTCCTCCGGCGGGAGTACATACAATGAGCAGTTCTTC.

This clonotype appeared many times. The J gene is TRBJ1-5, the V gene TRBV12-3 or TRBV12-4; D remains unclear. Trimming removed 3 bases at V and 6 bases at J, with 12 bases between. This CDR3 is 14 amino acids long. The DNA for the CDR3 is TGTGCCAGCAGTTTTCATGGGGTGGGTCAGCCCCAGCATTTT. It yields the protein CASSFHGVGQPQHF.

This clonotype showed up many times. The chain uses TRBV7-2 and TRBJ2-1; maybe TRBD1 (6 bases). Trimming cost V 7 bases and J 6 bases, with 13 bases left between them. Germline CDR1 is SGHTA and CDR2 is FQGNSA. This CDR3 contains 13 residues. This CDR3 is CASTQGSGNEQFF. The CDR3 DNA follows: TGTGCCAGCACCCAGGGGTCTGGCAATGAGCAGTTCTTC.

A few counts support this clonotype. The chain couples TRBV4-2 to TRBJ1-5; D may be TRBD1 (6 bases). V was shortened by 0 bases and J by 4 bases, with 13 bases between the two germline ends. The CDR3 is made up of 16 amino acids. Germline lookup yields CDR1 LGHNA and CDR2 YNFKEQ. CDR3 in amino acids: CASSQDAGEGNQPQHF. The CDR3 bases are TGTGCCAGCAGCCAAGATGCAGGGGAGGGAAATCAGCCCCAGCATTTT.

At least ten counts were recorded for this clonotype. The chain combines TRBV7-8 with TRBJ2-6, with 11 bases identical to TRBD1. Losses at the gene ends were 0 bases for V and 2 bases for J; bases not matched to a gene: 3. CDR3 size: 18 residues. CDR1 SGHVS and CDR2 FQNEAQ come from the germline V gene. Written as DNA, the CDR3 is TGTGCCAGCAGCTTAGCGGGGACAGGGGGAGCTGGGGCCAACGTCCTGACTTTC. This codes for CASSLAGTGGAGANVLTF.

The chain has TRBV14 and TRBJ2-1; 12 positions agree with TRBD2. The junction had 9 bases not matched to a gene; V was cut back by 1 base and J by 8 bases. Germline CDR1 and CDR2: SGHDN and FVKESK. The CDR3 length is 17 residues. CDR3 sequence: CASSQASGLAGMDEQFF. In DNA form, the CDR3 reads TGTGCCAGCAGCCAAGCGTCCGGACTAGCGGGGATGGATGAGCAGTTCTTC.

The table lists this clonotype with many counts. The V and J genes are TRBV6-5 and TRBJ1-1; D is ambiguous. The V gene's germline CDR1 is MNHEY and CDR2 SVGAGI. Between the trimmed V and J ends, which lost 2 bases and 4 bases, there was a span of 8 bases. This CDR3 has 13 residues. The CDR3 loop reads CASSYGQSTEAFF. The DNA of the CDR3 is TGTGCCAGCAGTTACGGGCAGAGCACTGAAGCTTTCTTT.

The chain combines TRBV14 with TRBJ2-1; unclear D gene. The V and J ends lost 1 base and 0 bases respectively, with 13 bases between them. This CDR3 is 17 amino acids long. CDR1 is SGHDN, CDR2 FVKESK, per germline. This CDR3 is CASSQAWEVSSYNEQFF. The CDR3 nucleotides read TGTGCCAGCAGCCAAGCTTGGGAAGTTAGCTCCTACAATGAGCAGTTCTTC.

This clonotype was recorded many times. The CDR3 region is CASSFQAVAYEQYF. In nucleotides, the CDR3 is TGTGCCAGCAGTTTTCAGGCGGTGGCCTACGAGCAGTACTTC. The chain links TRBV28 to TRBJ2-7; unclear D gene. From germline, CDR1 is MDHEN and CDR2 SYDVKM. The CDR3 totals 14 residues. V lost 3 bases to trimming and J lost 2 bases, with 11 bases between them.

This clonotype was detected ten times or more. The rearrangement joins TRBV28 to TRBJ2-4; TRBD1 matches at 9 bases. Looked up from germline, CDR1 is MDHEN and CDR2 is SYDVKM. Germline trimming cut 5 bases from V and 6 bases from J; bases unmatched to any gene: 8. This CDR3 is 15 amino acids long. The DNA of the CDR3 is TGTGCCAGCAGTGCCCATCCGGGACAGGGAAACATTCAGTACTTC. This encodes CASSAHPGQGNIQYF.

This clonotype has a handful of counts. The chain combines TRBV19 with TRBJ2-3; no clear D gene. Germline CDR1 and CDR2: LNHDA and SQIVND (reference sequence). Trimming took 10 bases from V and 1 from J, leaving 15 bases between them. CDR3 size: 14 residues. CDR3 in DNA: TGTGCCACCCCCCCACTGGCCTGCACAGATACGCAGTATTTT. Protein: CATPPLACTDTQYF.

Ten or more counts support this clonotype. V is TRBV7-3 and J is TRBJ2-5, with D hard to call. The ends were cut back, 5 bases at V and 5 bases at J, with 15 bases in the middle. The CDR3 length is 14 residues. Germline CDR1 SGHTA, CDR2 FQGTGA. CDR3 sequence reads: CASSPQEAPETQYF. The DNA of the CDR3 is TGTGCCAGCAGCCCCCAAGAAGCCCCGGAGACCCAGTACTTC.

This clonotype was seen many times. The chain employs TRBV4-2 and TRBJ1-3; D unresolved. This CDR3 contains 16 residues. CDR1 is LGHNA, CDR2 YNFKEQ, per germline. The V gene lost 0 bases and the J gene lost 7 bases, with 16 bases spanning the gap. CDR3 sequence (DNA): TGTGCCAGCAGCCAAGATCCCGGCCTCGGAGGCAACACCATATATTTT. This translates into CASSQDPGLGGNTIYF.

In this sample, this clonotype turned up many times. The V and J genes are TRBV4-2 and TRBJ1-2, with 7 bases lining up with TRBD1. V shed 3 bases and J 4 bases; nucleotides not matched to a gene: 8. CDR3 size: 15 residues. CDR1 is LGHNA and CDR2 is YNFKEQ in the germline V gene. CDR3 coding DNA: TGTGCCAGCAGCCAGGGGGACAGTCAGATCTATGGCTACACCTTC. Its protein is CASSQGDSQIYGYTF.

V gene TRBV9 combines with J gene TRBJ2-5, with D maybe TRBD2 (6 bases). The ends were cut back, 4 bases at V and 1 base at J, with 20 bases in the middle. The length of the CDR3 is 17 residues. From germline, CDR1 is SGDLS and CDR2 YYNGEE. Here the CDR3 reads CASSLRRLERFQETQYF. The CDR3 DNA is TGTGCCAGCAGCCTCCGAAGACTAGAGCGCTTCCAAGAGACCCAGTACTTC. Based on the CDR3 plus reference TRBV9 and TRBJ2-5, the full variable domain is DSGVTQTPKHLITATGQRVTLRCSPRSGDLSVYWYQQSLDQGLQFLIQYYNGEERAKGNILERFSAQQFPDLHSELNLSSLELGDSALYFCASSLRRLERFQETQYFGPGTRLLVL.

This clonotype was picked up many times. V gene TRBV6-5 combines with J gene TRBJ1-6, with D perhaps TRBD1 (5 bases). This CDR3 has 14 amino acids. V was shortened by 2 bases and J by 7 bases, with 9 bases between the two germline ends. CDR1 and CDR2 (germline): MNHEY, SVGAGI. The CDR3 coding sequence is TGTGCCAGCAGTTACGGAGGGGTAAATTCACCCCTCCACTTT. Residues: CASSYGGVNSPLHF.